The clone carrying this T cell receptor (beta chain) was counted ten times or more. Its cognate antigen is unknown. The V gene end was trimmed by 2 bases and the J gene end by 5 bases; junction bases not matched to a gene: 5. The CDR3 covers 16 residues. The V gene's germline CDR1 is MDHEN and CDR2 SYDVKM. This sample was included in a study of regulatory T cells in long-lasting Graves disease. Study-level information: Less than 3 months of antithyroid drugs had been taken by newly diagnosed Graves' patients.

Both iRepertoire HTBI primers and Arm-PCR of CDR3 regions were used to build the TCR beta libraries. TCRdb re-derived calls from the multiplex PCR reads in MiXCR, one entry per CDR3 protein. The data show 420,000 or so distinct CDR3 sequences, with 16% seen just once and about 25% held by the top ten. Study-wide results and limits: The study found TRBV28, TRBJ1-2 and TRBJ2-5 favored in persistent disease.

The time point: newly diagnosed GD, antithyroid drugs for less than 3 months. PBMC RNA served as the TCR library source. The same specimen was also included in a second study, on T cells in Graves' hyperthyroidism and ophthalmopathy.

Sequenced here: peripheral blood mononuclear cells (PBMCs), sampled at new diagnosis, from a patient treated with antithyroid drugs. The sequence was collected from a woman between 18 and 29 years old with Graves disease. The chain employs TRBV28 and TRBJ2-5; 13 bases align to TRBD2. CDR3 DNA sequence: TGTGCCAGCAGTTTACTAGGGACTAGCGGGATGGAGACCCAGTACTTC. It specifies CASSLLGTSGMETQYF. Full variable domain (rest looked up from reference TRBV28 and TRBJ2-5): DVKVTQSSRYLVKRTGEKVFLECVQDMDHENMFWYRQDPGLGLRLIYFSYDVKMKEKGDIPEGYSVSREKKERFSLILESASTNQTSMYLCASSLLGTSGMETQYFGPGTRLLVL.